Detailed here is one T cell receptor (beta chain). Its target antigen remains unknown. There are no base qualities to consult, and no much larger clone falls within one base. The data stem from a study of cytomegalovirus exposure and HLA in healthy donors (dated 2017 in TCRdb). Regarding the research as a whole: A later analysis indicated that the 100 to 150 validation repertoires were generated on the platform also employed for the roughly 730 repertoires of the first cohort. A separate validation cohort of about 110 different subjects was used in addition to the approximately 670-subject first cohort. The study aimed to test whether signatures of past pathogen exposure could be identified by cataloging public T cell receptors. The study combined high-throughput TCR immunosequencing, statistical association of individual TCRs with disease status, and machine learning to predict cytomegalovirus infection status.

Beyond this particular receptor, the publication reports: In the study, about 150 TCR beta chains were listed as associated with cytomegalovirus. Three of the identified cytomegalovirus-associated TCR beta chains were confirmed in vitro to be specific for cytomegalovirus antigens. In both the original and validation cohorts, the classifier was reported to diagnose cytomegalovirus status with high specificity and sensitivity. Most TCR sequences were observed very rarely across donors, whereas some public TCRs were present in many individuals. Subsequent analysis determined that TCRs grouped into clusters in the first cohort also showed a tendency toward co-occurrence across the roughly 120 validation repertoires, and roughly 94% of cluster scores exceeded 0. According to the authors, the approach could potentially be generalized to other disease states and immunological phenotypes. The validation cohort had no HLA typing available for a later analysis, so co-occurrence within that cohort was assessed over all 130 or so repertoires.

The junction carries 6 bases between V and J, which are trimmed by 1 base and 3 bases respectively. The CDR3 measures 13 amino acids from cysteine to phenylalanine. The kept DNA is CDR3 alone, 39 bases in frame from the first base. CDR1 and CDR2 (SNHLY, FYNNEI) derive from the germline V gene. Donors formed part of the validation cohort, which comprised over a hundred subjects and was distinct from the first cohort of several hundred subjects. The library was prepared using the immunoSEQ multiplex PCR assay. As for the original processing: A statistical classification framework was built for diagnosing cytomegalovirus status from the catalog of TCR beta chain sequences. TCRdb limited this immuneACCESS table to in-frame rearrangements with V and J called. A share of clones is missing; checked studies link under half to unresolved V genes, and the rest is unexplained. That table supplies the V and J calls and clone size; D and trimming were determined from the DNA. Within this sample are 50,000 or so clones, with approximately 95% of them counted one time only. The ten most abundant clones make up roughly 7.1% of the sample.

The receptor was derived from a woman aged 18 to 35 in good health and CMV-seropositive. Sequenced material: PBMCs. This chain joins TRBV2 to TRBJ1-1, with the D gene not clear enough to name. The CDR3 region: CASSEGEYTEAFF. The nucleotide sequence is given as TGTGCCAGCAGTGAAGGGGAGTACACTGAAGCTTTCTTT. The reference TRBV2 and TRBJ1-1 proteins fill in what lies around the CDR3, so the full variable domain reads EPEVTQTPSHQVTQMGQEVILRCVPISNHLYFYWYRQILGQKVEFLVSFYNNEISEKSEIFDDQFSVERPDGSNFTLKIRSTKLEDSAMYFCASSEGEYTEAFFGQGTRLTVV.